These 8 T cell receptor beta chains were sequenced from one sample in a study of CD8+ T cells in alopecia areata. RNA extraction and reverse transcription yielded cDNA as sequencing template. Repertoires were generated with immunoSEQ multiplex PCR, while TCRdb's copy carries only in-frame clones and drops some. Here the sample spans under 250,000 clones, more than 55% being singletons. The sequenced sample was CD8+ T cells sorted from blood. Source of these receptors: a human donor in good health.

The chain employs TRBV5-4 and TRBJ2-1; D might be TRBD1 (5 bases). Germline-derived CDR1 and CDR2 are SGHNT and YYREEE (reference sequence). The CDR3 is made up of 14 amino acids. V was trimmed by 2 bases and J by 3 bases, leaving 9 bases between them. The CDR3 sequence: CASSFQGFYNEQFF. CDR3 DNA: TGTGCCAGCAGCTTCCAGGGTTTCTACAATGAGCAGTTCTTC. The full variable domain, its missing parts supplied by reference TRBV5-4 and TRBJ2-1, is ETGVTQSPTHLIKTRGQQVTLRCSSQSGHNTVSWYQQALGQGPQFIFQYYREEENGRGNFPPRFSGLQFPNYSSELNVNALELDDSALYLCASSFQGFYNEQFFGPGTRLTVL.

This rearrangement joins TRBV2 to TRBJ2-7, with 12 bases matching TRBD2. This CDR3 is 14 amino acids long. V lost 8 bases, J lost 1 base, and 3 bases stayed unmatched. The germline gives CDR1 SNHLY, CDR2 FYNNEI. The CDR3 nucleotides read TGTGCCAGCCACGGGACTAGCGGGTCCTACGAGCAGTACTTC. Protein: CASHGTSGSYEQYF.

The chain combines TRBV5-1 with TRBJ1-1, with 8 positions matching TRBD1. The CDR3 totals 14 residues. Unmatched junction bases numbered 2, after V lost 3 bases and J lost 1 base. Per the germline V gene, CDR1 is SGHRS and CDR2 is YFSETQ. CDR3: CASSSGQENTEAFF. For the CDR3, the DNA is TGCGCCAGCAGCTCGGGACAGGAGAACACTGAAGCTTTCTTT. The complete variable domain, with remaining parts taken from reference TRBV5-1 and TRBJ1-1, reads KAGVTQTPRYLIKTRGQQVTLSCSPISGHRSVSWYQQTPGQGLQFLFEYFSETQRNKGNFPGRFSGRQFSNSRSEMNVSTLELGDSALYLCASSSGQENTEAFFGQGTRLTVV.

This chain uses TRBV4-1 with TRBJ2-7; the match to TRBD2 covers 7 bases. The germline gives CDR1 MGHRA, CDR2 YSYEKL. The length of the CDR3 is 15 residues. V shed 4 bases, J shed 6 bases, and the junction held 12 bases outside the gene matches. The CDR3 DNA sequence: TGCGCCAGCAGCCCTTCAAGTGGACTAGACGGCGAGCAGTACTTC. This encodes CASSPSSGLDGEQYF.

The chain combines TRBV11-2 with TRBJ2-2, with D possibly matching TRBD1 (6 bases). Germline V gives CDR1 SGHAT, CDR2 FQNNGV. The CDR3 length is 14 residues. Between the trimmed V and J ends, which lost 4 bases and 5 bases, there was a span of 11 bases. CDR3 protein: CASSWTVLTGELFF. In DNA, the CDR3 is TGTGCCAGCAGCTGGACAGTTCTGACCGGGGAGCTGTTTTTT.

This CDR3 is CASSVDRDGYTF. The CDR3 DNA sequence: TGTGCCAGCAGCGTGGACAGGGATGGCTACACCTTC. The chain employs TRBV9 and TRBJ1-2; 8 bases are a match to TRBD1. The V and J ends lost 2 bases and 6 bases, in that order; junction bases with no gene match: 0. The CDR3 length is 12 residues. In germline, CDR1 is SGDLS, CDR2 YYNGEE.

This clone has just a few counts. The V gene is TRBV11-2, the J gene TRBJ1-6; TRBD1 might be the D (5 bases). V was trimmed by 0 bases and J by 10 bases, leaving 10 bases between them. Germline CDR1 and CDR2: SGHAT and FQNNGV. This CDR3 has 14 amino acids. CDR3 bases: TGTGCCAGCAGCTTAGAGAGGGGATTATCACCCCTCCACTTT. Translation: CASSLERGLSPLHF.

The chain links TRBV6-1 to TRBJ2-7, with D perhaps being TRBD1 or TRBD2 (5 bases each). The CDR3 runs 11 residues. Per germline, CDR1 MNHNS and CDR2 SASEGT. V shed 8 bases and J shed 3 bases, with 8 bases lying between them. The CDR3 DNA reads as TGTGCCAGCCGGGACGGCTACGAGCAGTACTTC. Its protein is CASRDGYEQYF.